These T cell receptor beta chains were read from a single sample in a study of T cell changes during pregnancy in multiple sclerosis. Repertoires were generated with immunoSEQ multiplex PCR, while TCRdb's copy carries only in-frame clones and drops some. The profile covers under 95,000 clones, with roughly 95% appearing a single time and around 0.75% taken by the ten largest. The material was peripheral blood, obtained in the second trimester of pregnancy. Receptors were obtained from a female donor in good health, enrolled as a control in a pregnancy study. CDR3s include the opening cysteine and the closing phenylalanine or tryptophan. A D gene is named only where the DNA matches it firmly.

V gene,J gene,D gene,CDR3 DNA,CDR3 protein
TRBV5-8,TRBJ1-6,.,TGTGCCAGCAGCCGTGAGCCAGGGGTTAATTCACCCCTCCACTTT,CASSREPGVNSPLHF
TRBV6-1,TRBJ1-4,.,TGTGCCAGCAGTGAAGTTTCCCTTTCGGGTGAAAAACTGTTTTTT,CASSEVSLSGEKLFF
TRBV4-2,TRBJ1-2,.,TGTGCCAGCAGCCAAGATCTTCGGGGAAACTATGGCTACACCTTC,CASSQDLRGNYGYTF
TRBV6-6,TRBJ2-7,.,TGTGCCAGCAGTACCAACAGGATCCCCTACGAGCAGTACTTC,CASSTNRIPYEQYF
TRBV19,TRBJ1-5,.,TGTGCCAGTAGTATAATCTTCGGGGATCAGCCCCAGCATTTT,CASSIIFGDQPQHF
TRBV30,TRBJ2-2,TRBD2,TGTGCCTGGAGTGGCAGACTAGCGGGGTACACCGGGGAGCTGTTTTTT,CAWSGRLAGYTGELFF
TRBV4-3,TRBJ2-6,TRBD1,TGCGCCAGCAGCCAAGTCGCAACAGGGGTAGGGGCCAACGTCCTGACTTTC,CASSQVATGVGANVLTF
TRBV5-1,TRBJ2-7,.,TGCGCCAGCAGCTTGGACAGGAATGCTTACGAGCAGTACTTC,CASSLDRNAYEQYF
TRBV19,TRBJ2-7,TRBD1,TGTGCCAGTAGTATAGATCGAACAGGGACAGCGAGGGACGAGCAGTACTTC,CASSIDRTGTARDEQYF
TRBV5-4,TRBJ2-7,.,TGTGCCAGCAGCTTGCAACAGATCTCCTACGAGCAGTACTTC,CASSLQQISYEQYF
TRBV4-1,TRBJ2-7,TRBD1,TGCGCCAGCAGCCCCCGGGACAGTGCGGACGAGCAGTACTTC,CASSPRDSADEQYF
TRBV7-9,TRBJ2-7,TRBD2,TGTGCCAGCAGCTGGGGGACTAGCGGCGTCTACGAGCAGTACTTC,CASSWGTSGVYEQYF
TRBV27,TRBJ2-7,TRBD2,TGTGCCAGCAGTCCCTATAGCGGGGGGGAGAGCTCCTACGAGCAGTACTTC,CASSPYSGGESSYEQYF
TRBV19,TRBJ1-2,TRBD1,TGTGCCAGTGAGCGACAGGGTATAGACTATGGCTACACCTTC,CASERQGIDYGYTF
TRBV27,TRBJ1-5,.,TGTGCCAGTGCAGTGGGGGGAGTGGATCAGCCCCAGCATTTT,CASAVGGVDQPQHF
TRBV18,TRBJ2-3,.,TGTGCCAGCTCACGGTCGGGACTCACTAGCACAGATACGCAGTATTTT,CASSRSGLTSTDTQYF
TRBV4-3,TRBJ2-6,.,TGCGCCAGCAGCACCGAGACAGGAACTGGGGCCAACGTCCTGACTTTC,CASSTETGTGANVLTF
TRBV6-1,TRBJ2-7,.,TGTGCCAGCAAACCTGAGGACAGTACCTCCTACGAGCAGTACTTC,CASKPEDSTSYEQYF
TRBV7-2,TRBJ1-4,.,TGTGCCAGCAGTAGGACGCGGGGTGAAAAACTGTTTTTT,CASSRTRGEKLFF
TRBV27,TRBJ2-6,.,TGTGCCAGCAGTTTAGTCCTCTCTGGGGCCAACGTCCTGACTTTC,CASSLVLSGANVLTF
TRBV6-1,TRBJ2-7,TRBD1,TGTGCCAGCAGTGAAGGGGGACAGTACGAGCAGTACTTC,CASSEGGQYEQYF
TRBV11-2,TRBJ1-2,TRBD1,TGTGCCAGCAGCTTAGCCTCGGACAGGATAAAAAACTATGGCTACACCTTC,CASSLASDRIKNYGYTF
TRBV5-6,TRBJ2-5,.,TGTGCCAGCAGATCGCGGGGCCGGGGGGAGACCCAGTACTTC,CASRSRGRGETQYF
TRBV6-5,TRBJ1-1,TRBD1,TGTGCCAGCAGCCGAGAGACAGGGTTGAACACTGAAGCTTTCTTT,CASSRETGLNTEAFF
TRBV11-2,TRBJ2-5,TRBD1,TGTGCCAGCACCAAACAGGGGAAAGAGACCCAGTACTTC,CASTKQGKETQYF
TRBV30,TRBJ1-5,.,TGTGCCTGGAGTCCCCAGGGGCGACAGGCCCAGCATTTT,CAWSPQGRQAQHF
TRBV7-6,TRBJ2-1,TRBD2,TGTGCCAGCAGCCCTCCCCAAGGGACTAGCGGGGTGAATGAGCAGTTCTTC,CASSPPQGTSGVNEQFF
TRBV9,TRBJ2-5,TRBD2,TGTGCCAGCAGCGTAGGGCTAGCGGGGGGGCAGAAAGAGACCCAGTACTTC,CASSVGLAGGQKETQYF
TRBV6-5,TRBJ2-3,TRBD1,TGTGCCAGCAGGCCGGGACAGGCCACAGATACGCAGTATTTT,CASRPGQATDTQYF
TRBV7-9,TRBJ1-2,TRBD1,TGTGCCAGCAGCTTAGCCGAAACGAGGACAGGGGGCTTACTCTATGGCTACACCTTC,CASSLAETRTGGLLYGYTF
TRBV7-2,TRBJ2-7,TRBD1,TGTGCCAGCAGTTTAAGTGGGGACAGGACCTACGAGCAGTACTTC,CASSLSGDRTYEQYF
TRBV4-3,TRBJ2-7,TRBD2,TGCGCCAGCAGCCAAGATGCGGGGGGGCTCGAGCAGTACTTC,CASSQDAGGLEQYF